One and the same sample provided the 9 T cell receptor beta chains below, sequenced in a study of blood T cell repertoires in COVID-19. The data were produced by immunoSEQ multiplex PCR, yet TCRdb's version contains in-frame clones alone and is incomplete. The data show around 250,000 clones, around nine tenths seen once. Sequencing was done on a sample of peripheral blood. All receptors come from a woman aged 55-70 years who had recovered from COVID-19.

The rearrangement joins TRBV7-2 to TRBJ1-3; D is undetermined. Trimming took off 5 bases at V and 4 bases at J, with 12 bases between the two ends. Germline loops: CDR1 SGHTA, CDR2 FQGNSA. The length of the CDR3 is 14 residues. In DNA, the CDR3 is TGTGCCAGCAGCCGCGGAGCGGGGGGAAACACCATATATTTT. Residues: CASSRGAGGNTIYF.

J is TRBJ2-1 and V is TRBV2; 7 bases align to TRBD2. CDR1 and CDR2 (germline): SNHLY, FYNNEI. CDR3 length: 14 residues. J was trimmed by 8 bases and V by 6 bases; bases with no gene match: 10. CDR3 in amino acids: CASSGRTRYDEQFF. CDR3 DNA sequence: TGTGCCAGCAGCGGAAGGACTAGATATGATGAGCAGTTCTTC.

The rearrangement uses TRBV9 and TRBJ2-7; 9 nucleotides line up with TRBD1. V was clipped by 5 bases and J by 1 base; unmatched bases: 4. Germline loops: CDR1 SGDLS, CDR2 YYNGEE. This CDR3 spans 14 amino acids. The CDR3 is CASRPGTGSYEQYF. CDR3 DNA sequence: TGTGCCAGCAGACCCGGGACAGGGTCCTACGAGCAGTACTTC.

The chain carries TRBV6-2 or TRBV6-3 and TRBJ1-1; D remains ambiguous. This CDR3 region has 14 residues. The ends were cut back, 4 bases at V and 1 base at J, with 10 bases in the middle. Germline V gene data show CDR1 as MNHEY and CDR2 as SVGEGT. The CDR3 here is CASSSAGPNTEAFF. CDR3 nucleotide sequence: TGTGCCAGCAGTTCGGCTGGGCCGAACACTGAAGCTTTCTTT.

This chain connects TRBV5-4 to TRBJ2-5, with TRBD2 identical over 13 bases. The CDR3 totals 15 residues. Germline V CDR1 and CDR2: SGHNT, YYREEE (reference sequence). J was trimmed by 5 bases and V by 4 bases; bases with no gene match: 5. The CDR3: CASSVGTSGVETQYF. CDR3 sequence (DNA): TGTGCCAGCAGCGTCGGGACTAGCGGGGTTGAGACCCAGTACTTC.

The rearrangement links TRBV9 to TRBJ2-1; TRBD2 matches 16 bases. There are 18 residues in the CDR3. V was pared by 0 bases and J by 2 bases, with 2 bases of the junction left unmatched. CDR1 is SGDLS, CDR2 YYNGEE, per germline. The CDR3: CASSVAGTSGGAYNEQFF. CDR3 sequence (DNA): TGTGCCAGCAGCGTAGCTGGGACTAGCGGGGGGGCCTACAATGAGCAGTTCTTC.

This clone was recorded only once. The DNA of the CDR3 is TGTGCCAGCAGCCAGCGGGACCAAGAGACCCAGTACTTC. As protein: CASSQRDQETQYF. This chain links TRBV7-2 with TRBJ2-5, with D possibly matching TRBD2 (6 bases). Germline CDR1 is SGHTA and CDR2 is FQGNSA. V was pared by 5 bases and J by 0 bases, with 7 bases between. The CDR3 contains 13 residues.

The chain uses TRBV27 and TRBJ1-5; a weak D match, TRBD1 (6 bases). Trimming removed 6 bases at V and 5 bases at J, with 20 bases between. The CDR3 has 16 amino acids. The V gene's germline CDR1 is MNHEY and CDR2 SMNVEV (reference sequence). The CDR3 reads CASRPQGGGQDQPQHF. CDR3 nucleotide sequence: TGTGCCAGCAGACCTCAGGGCGGGGGCCAGGATCAGCCCCAGCATTTT.

The CDR3 nucleotides read TGTGCCAGCAGTTTCTGGGGCCGCTGGGAGGCCGGGGAGCTGTTTTTT. This sequence encodes CASSFWGRWEAGELFF. The chain couples TRBV28 to TRBJ2-2; a possible D gene is TRBD2 (6 bases). The CDR3 spans 16 residues. In germline, CDR1 is MDHEN, CDR2 SYDVKM. The V gene lost 3 bases and the J gene lost 6 bases, with 17 bases spanning the gap. The full variable domain, with the rest looked up from reference TRBV28 and TRBJ2-2, is DVKVTQSSRYLVKRTGEKVFLECVQDMDHENMFWYRQDPGLGLRLIYFSYDVKMKEKGDIPEGYSVSREKKERFSLILESASTNQTSMYLCASSFWGRWEAGELFFGEGSRLTVL.